These T cell receptor beta chains were read from a single sample in a study of blood T cell repertoires in COVID-19. Method: immunoSEQ multiplex PCR; TCRdb's copy keeps in-frame clones and lacks some. The sample lists around 100,000 clones; around four fifths were seen once. Material: peripheral blood. These receptors were taken from a man aged 60 to 69 with acute or convalescent COVID-19. Each CDR3 is given with its conserved first and last residue. The order of the fields is clone size, V gene, D gene, J gene, CDR3 protein, CDR3 DNA. D genes are given only for firm matches. A row's size may be missing; if present it is once, few, many or a size class.

size: few; V: TRBV2; D: -; J: TRBJ2-7; CDR3: CASSAQAARTAYEQYF; DNA: TGTGCCAGCAGTGCGCAGGCTGCTCGGACAGCCTACGAGCAGTACTTC
size: -; V: TRBV7-2; D: TRBD1; J: TRBJ1-2; CDR3: CASTLVGQGKVGYTF; DNA: TGTGCCAGCACCCTAGTGGGACAGGGAAAAGTGGGCTACACCTTC
size: -; V: TRBV6-5; D: -; J: TRBJ1-6; CDR3: CASTHHYSPLHF; DNA: TGTGCCAGCACTCACCACTATTCACCCCTCCACTTT
size: -; V: TRBV5-4; D: -; J: TRBJ2-1; CDR3: CASRPGADSYNEQFF; DNA: TGTGCCAGCAGACCGGGTGCAGACTCCTACAATGAGCAGTTCTTC
size: once; V: TRBV5-6; D: TRBD1; J: TRBJ2-1; CDR3: CASRPGGNEQFF; DNA: TGTGCCAGCAGGCCAGGGGGCAATGAGCAGTTCTTC
size: -; V: TRBV27; D: TRBD1; J: TRBJ1-2; CDR3: CASSVGQGHGYTF; DNA: TGTGCCAGCAGCGTTGGACAGGGACATGGCTACACCTTC
size: -; V: TRBV29-1; D: TRBD1; J: TRBJ2-5; CDR3: CSVARDRQETQYF; DNA: TGCAGCGTTGCCCGGGACAGACAAGAGACCCAGTACTTC
size: once; V: TRBV30; D: -; J: TRBJ1-2; CDR3: CAWRRIPGGYTF; DNA: TGTGCCTGGAGAAGAATCCCGGGGGGCTACACCTTC
size: -; V: TRBV5-1; D: TRBD1; J: TRBJ2-5; CDR3: CASSWGPDREYQETQYF; DNA: TGCGCCAGCAGCTGGGGACCGGACAGGGAGTACCAAGAGACCCAGTACTTC
size: -; V: TRBV10-3; D: -; J: TRBJ2-2; CDR3: CAISEGGRNTGELFF; DNA: TGTGCCATCAGTGAGGGGGGCAGGAACACCGGGGAGCTGTTTTTT
size: -; V: TRBV5-1; D: -; J: TRBJ1-6; CDR3: CASSEVPLISPLHF; DNA: TGCGCCAGCAGCGAGGTTCCCTTAATTTCACCCCTCCACTTT
size: -; V: TRBV7-9; D: -; J: TRBJ2-5; CDR3: CASSLIVGETQYF; DNA: TGTGCCAGCAGCTTAATCGTCGGAGAGACCCAGTACTTC
size: -; V: TRBV3-1/TRBV3-2; D: TRBD2; J: TRBJ2-2; CDR3: CASSQRTSLSGELFF; DNA: TGTGCCAGCAGCCAGCGGACTAGCCTTTCCGGGGAGCTGTTTTTT
size: -; V: TRBV7-9; D: -; J: TRBJ1-6; CDR3: CASSRIQGPNSPLHF; DNA: TGTGCCAGCAGCAGGATACAGGGCCCTAATTCACCCCTCCACTTT
size: -; V: TRBV28; D: -; J: TRBJ1-4; CDR3: CASSRAQANEKLFF; DNA: TGTGCCAGCAGTCGCGCCCAGGCTAATGAAAAACTGTTTTTT
size: once; V: TRBV6-2/TRBV6-3; D: TRBD2; J: TRBJ2-1; CDR3: CASSYSTLAVSYNEQFF; DNA: TGTGCCAGCAGTTACTCGACCCTAGCGGTCTCCTACAATGAGCAGTTCTTC
size: -; V: TRBV3-1/TRBV3-2; D: -; J: TRBJ1-6; CDR3: CASSQVSRDSPLHF; DNA: TGTGCCAGCAGCCAAGTCTCTCGGGATTCACCCCTCCACTTT
size: -; V: TRBV5-1; D: -; J: TRBJ2-7; CDR3: CASSPGLGPYEQYF; DNA: TGCGCCAGCAGCCCGGGACTGGGGCCATACGAGCAGTACTTC
size: -; V: TRBV5-1; D: -; J: TRBJ2-1; CDR3: CASSLVMEVQFF; DNA: TGCGCCAGCAGCTTGGTAATGGAGGTGCAGTTCTTC
size: -; V: TRBV19; D: TRBD1; J: TRBJ1-1; CDR3: CARRRDRDGGTEAFF; DNA: TGTGCCAGACGCCGGGACAGGGACGGAGGCACTGAAGCTTTCTTT
size: -; V: TRBV5-4; D: TRBD1; J: TRBJ2-4; CDR3: CASRPGQGNGIQYF; DNA: TGTGCCAGCAGACCGGGACAGGGGAACGGCATTCAGTACTTC
size: -; V: TRBV3-1/TRBV3-2; D: -; J: TRBJ2-7; CDR3: CASSQTTYEQYF; DNA: TGTGCCAGCAGCCAAACTACCTACGAGCAGTACTTC
size: few; V: TRBV7-2; D: -; J: TRBJ2-6; CDR3: CASSSDRVWANVLTF; DNA: TGTGCCAGCAGCTCTGACCGGGTCTGGGCCAACGTCCTGACTTTC
size: -; V: TRBV5-1; D: TRBD2; J: TRBJ2-1; CDR3: CASSRGGPYNEQFF; DNA: TGCGCCAGCAGTCGGGGGGGTCCCTACAATGAGCAGTTCTTC
size: -; V: TRBV7-2; D: TRBD1; J: TRBJ1-5; CDR3: CASSSQGDQPQHF; DNA: TGTGCCAGCAGCTCCCAGGGGGATCAGCCCCAGCATTTT
size: -; V: TRBV6-6; D: -; J: TRBJ2-3; CDR3: CASTGIPGFTDTQYF; DNA: TGTGCCAGCACGGGTATCCCCGGATTCACAGATACGCAGTATTTT
size: -; V: TRBV9; D: TRBD1; J: TRBJ1-2; CDR3: CASSIRDRGNGYTF; DNA: TGTGCCAGCAGCATTCGGGACAGGGGCAATGGCTACACCTTC
size: once; V: TRBV19; D: TRBD1; J: TRBJ1-2; CDR3: CASSISLGTGDGYTF; DNA: TGTGCCAGTAGTATATCCCTGGGGACAGGGGATGGCTACACCTTC
size: -; V: TRBV11-2; D: TRBD1; J: TRBJ2-7; CDR3: CASSVGQGTEREQYF; DNA: TGTGCCAGCAGCGTCGGACAGGGGACAGAGAGGGAGCAGTACTTC
size: -; V: TRBV14; D: -; J: TRBJ2-2; CDR3: CASGGRSGELFF; DNA: TGTGCCAGCGGCGGGCGGTCCGGGGAGCTGTTTTTT
size: once; V: TRBV6-6; D: TRBD1; J: TRBJ1-1; CDR3: CASSDRAVTEAFF; DNA: TGTGCCAGCAGTGACAGGGCGGTGACTGAAGCTTTCTTT
size: few; V: TRBV7-9; D: TRBD2; J: TRBJ2-2; CDR3: CASSLGGSHTGELFF; DNA: TGTGCCAGCAGCTTAGGCGGGAGTCACACCGGGGAGCTGTTTTTT
size: -; V: TRBV5-1; D: TRBD1; J: TRBJ1-1; CDR3: CASSFGTGGLVTEAFF; DNA: TGCGCCAGCAGCTTTGGGACAGGGGGCTTAGTAACTGAAGCTTTCTTT
size: few; V: TRBV19; D: TRBD1; J: TRBJ2-3; CDR3: CASSPRTGGVDTQYF; DNA: TGTGCCAGTAGTCCTCGGACAGGGGGAGTAGATACGCAGTATTTT
size: few; V: TRBV9; D: TRBD2; J: TRBJ2-5; CDR3: CASSVGSGGSQETQYF; DNA: TGTGCCAGCAGCGTAGGTTCGGGAGGGTCCCAAGAGACCCAGTACTTC
size: -; V: TRBV24-1; D: TRBD1; J: TRBJ1-5; CDR3: CATSSIRGQGAGQPQHF; DNA: TGTGCCACCAGCTCGATAAGGGGACAGGGGGCAGGTCAGCCCCAGCATTTT
size: -; V: TRBV6-4; D: TRBD1; J: TRBJ1-5; CDR3: CASGSPRTGSVYQPQHF; DNA: TGTGCCAGCGGTAGCCCACGGACAGGGTCTGTTTATCAGCCCCAGCATTTT
size: -; V: TRBV5-6; D: TRBD2; J: TRBJ2-1; CDR3: CASSALAGNDNEQFF; DNA: TGTGCCAGCAGCGCCCTAGCGGGGAACGACAATGAGCAGTTCTTC
size: -; V: TRBV27; D: TRBD1; J: TRBJ2-2; CDR3: CASSSGTVARELFF; DNA: TGTGCCAGCAGTTCTGGGACAGTTGCCCGGGAGCTGTTTTTT
size: once; V: TRBV11-3; D: TRBD2; J: TRBJ2-3; CDR3: CASSLRYSGREPDTQYF; DNA: TGTGCCAGCAGCCTCCGCTACAGCGGGAGAGAACCAGATACGCAGTATTTT
size: once; V: TRBV5-6; D: TRBD1; J: TRBJ2-2; CDR3: CASSYRDRGRIWTGELFF; DNA: TGTGCCAGCAGCTACCGGGACAGGGGGCGGATATGGACCGGGGAGCTGTTTTTT
size: -; V: TRBV24-1; D: -; J: TRBJ1-1; CDR3: CASSAGTEAFF; DNA: TGTGCCTCCTCCGCGGGGACTGAAGCTTTCTTT
size: -; V: TRBV5-6; D: TRBD1; J: TRBJ1-2; CDR3: CASSPAGGSNYGYTF; DNA: TGTGCCAGCAGCCCAGCAGGGGGCAGTAACTATGGCTACACCTTC
size: -; V: TRBV2; D: TRBD1; J: TRBJ1-1; CDR3: CASSTQGRGTEAFF; DNA: TGTGCCAGCAGTACACAGGGGAGAGGCACTGAAGCTTTCTTT
size: -; V: TRBV19; D: -; J: TRBJ1-1; CDR3: CASRRGADTEAFF; DNA: TGTGCCAGTAGGCGCGGAGCGGACACTGAAGCTTTCTTT
size: -; V: TRBV24-1; D: TRBD2; J: TRBJ2-1; CDR3: CATSDLRTSGGYNEQFF; DNA: TGTGCCACCAGTGATTTGAGGACTAGCGGGGGGTACAATGAGCAGTTCTTC
size: -; V: TRBV4-1; D: -; J: TRBJ1-1; CDR3: CASSQGDSWNTEAFF; DNA: TGCGCCAGCAGCCAAGGAGACAGTTGGAACACTGAAGCTTTCTTT
size: -; V: TRBV3-1/TRBV3-2; D: TRBD2; J: TRBJ2-5; CDR3: CASSQETSGVETQYF; DNA: TGTGCCAGCAGCCAAGAGACTAGCGGAGTAGAGACCCAGTACTTC
size: -; V: TRBV2; D: -; J: TRBJ2-5; CDR3: CASSRPGRGPQETQYF; DNA: TGTGCCAGCAGCCGCCCTGGGCGGGGCCCCCAAGAGACCCAGTACTTC
size: few; V: TRBV7-2; D: TRBD1; J: TRBJ1-2; CDR3: CASSLTSRDRGYGYTF; DNA: TGTGCCAGCAGCCTTACCTCTAGGGACAGGGGCTATGGCTACACCTTC
size: -; V: TRBV27; D: TRBD1; J: TRBJ1-4; CDR3: CASRDRAWGATNEKLFF; DNA: TGTGCCAGCCGGGACAGGGCCTGGGGAGCAACTAATGAAAAACTGTTTTTT
size: -; V: TRBV7-8; D: -; J: TRBJ2-2; CDR3: CASSPSPGPGELFF; DNA: TGTGCCAGCAGCCCTTCGCCCGGTCCCGGGGAGCTGTTTTTT
size: -; V: TRBV5-1; D: -; J: TRBJ1-1; CDR3: CASSLGTSAEAFF; DNA: TGCGCCAGCAGCTTGGGGACAAGCGCTGAAGCTTTCTTT
size: -; V: TRBV5-5; D: TRBD1; J: TRBJ1-5; CDR3: CASSHKYTDRGANQPQHF; DNA: TGTGCCAGCAGCCATAAATATACCGACAGGGGTGCAAATCAGCCCCAGCATTTT